This TCR beta chain was identified during a study of T cell changes during pregnancy in multiple sclerosis. Profiling relied on immunoSEQ multiplex PCR, and the TCRdb table lists in-frame clones only, not all of them. The sample carries tens of thousands of clones, about 91% recorded once. With V trimmed by 0 bases and J by 7 bases, 1 base remained unmatched. The CDR3 extends over 13 amino acids. Germline values: CDR1 MNHEY, CDR2 SMNVEV (reference sequence). V is TRBV27 and J is TRBJ1-1, with 8 bases that match TRBD1. The sample was CD8+ T cells from peripheral blood mononuclear cells, taken in the second trimester of pregnancy. This receptor was identified in a female donor with multiple sclerosis, enrolled in a pregnancy study. The CDR3 sequence: CASSLSDRGEAFF. CDR3 nucleotides: TGTGCCAGCAGTTTATCCGACAGGGGTGAAGCTTTCTTT.